A single sample is the source of the 9 T cell receptor beta chains below, sequenced in a study of blood T cell repertoires in COVID-19. This table comes from immunoSEQ multiplex PCR, and its TCRdb copy is limited to in-frame clones, with some not included. The repertoire holds around 70,000 clones, with 80% to 90% as singletons. Sequenced input: peripheral blood. The receptors originated from a woman aged 70-85 years with acute or convalescent COVID-19.

The chain is built from TRBV11-3 and TRBJ2-1, with 7 positions matching TRBD2. CDR1 and CDR2 (germline): SGHNT, YENEEA. V trimming: 3 bases; J trimming: 4 bases; junction bases outside the gene matches: 6. This CDR3 region has 15 residues. CDR3 DNA sequence: TGTGCCAGCAGCTTTGAAGGGACTACTTACAATGAGCAGTTCTTC. Protein product: CASSFEGTTYNEQFF. The full variable domain, with the rest looked up from reference TRBV11-3 and TRBJ2-1, is EAGVVQSPRYKIIEKKQPVAFWCNPISGHNTLYWYLQNLGQGPELLIRYENEEAVDDSQLPKDRFSAERLKGVDSTLKIQPAELGDSAVYLCASSFEGTTYNEQFFGPGTRLTVL.

The J gene is TRBJ2-1, the V gene TRBV19; 15 bases align to TRBD2. CDR3 size: 15 residues. V shed 6 bases and J 10 bases; nucleotides not matched to a gene: 7. Germline CDR1 and CDR2: LNHDA and SQIVND (reference sequence). CDR3 in amino acids: CASSYGTSGRYEQFF. The CDR3 nucleotides read TGTGCCAGTAGCTACGGGACTAGCGGGAGGTACGAGCAGTTCTTC.

V and J are TRBV27 and TRBJ2-7; TRBD2 matches 7 bases. Germline CDR1 MNHEY, CDR2 SMNVEV (reference sequence). CDR3 length: 15 residues. V lost 4 bases, J lost 7 bases, and 13 bases stayed unmatched. The CDR3 nucleotides read TGTGCCAGCAGTTCTGCGGGAGCGGGGACGGGGGAGCAGTACTTC. This codes for CASSSAGAGTGEQYF.

The V gene is TRBV6-6, the J gene TRBJ2-7, with TRBD1 matching over 10 bases. Germline CDR1 is MNHNY and CDR2 is SVGAGI (reference sequence). The CDR3 loop spans 16 amino acids. The ends lost 5 bases at V and 2 bases at J; junction bases unmatched: 9. The CDR3 bases are TGTGCCAGCAGTCCCCCGGGACAGGGGACGACCTACGAGCAGTACTTC. This translates into CASSPPGQGTTYEQYF.

The chain employs TRBV9 and TRBJ2-1; possible D gene TRBD1, 6 bases. The CDR3 length is 16 residues. Germline CDR1 reads SGDLS; CDR2 reads YYNGEE. V lost 3 bases to trimming and J lost 9 bases, with 22 bases between them. In DNA form, the CDR3 reads TGTGCCAGCAGCGCCAAACAGGGCATCATCCCCGGTGAGCAGTTCTTC. Encoded protein: CASSAKQGIIPGEQFF.

The CDR3 DNA follows: TGTGCCAGCAGTCCGAGCCCCCTAGCGGGACGGTCGAGCTCCTACGAGCAGTACTTC. This sequence encodes CASSPSPLAGRSSSYEQYF. The chain carries TRBV3-1 (or the pseudogene TRBV3-2) and TRBJ2-7, with TRBD2 matching 9 bases. The germline gives CDR1 LGHDT, CDR2 YNNKEL (reference sequence). The CDR3 has 19 amino acids. Trimming cost V 6 bases and J 0 bases; bases outside gene matches: 18.

This clone is a singleton in its sample. CDR3 in DNA: TGTGCCAGCAGCTTAGGGCAGGGGCCTGGGGCCAACGTCCTGACTTTC. Translation gives CASSLGQGPGANVLTF. V usage is TRBV5-4 and J usage is TRBJ2-6, with D possibly TRBD1 on 6 matching bases. The length of the CDR3 is 16 residues. Trimming pared 2 bases from V and 2 bases from J, leaving 11 bases between. CDR1 is SGHNT and CDR2 is YYREEE in the germline V gene (reference sequence). The full variable domain, its missing parts supplied by reference TRBV5-4 and TRBJ2-6, is ETGVTQSPTHLIKTRGQQVTLRCSSQSGHNTVSWYQQALGQGPQFIFQYYREEENGRGNFPPRFSGLQFPNYSSELNVNALELDDSALYLCASSLGQGPGANVLTFGAGSRLTVL.

This chain joins TRBV16 and TRBJ1-5; tentatively, D is TRBD1 (6 bases). Trimming shortened V by 4 bases and J by 3 bases, and 10 bases separated the two germline ends. Germline V gene data show CDR1 as KGHSY and CDR2 as FQNENV. The CDR3 length is 14 residues. The CDR3 region is CASSPGTLNQPQHF. The CDR3 nucleotides are TGTGCCAGCAGCCCCGGGACACTCAATCAGCCCCAGCATTTT. The full variable domain, rest sourced from reference TRBV16 and TRBJ1-5, is GEEVAQTPKHLVRGEGQKAKLYCAPIKGHSYVFWYQQVLKNEFKFLISFQNENVFDETGMPKERFSAKCLPNSPCSLEIQATKLEDSAVYFCASSPGTLNQPQHFGDGTRLSIL.

The chain carries TRBV18 and TRBJ1-1, with D perhaps TRBD1 (5 bases). This CDR3 contains 15 residues. Germline lookup yields CDR1 KGHSH and CDR2 LQKENI. Trimming cost V 0 bases and J 2 bases, with 10 bases left between them. Here the CDR3 reads CASSPPTGSNTEAFF. DNA for the CDR3: TGTGCCAGCTCACCACCCACAGGATCAAACACTGAAGCTTTCTTT.